Given below is one T cell receptor (beta chain) in context. The sample comes from a study of cytomegalovirus exposure and HLA in healthy donors. The PCR ran on 60 Vbeta and 13 Jbeta primers. The data were produced by immunoSEQ multiplex PCR, yet TCRdb's version contains in-frame clones alone and is incomplete. The sample records over 200,000 clones, over 65% being singletons. The length of the CDR3 is 12 residues. Trimming removed 4 bases from V and 7 bases from J; junction bases left unmatched: 3. Germline CDR1 reads SNHLY; CDR2 reads FYNNEI. The chain joins TRBV2 to TRBJ2-5; TRBD1 matches 7 bases. The source of this sequence is a woman aged 55-69 years in good health and CMV-seropositive. Sequencing was performed on PBMCs. CDR3 bases: TGTGCCAGCAGTGGGGACAGCTGGACCCAGTACTTC. Translation: CASSGDSWTQYF. Using reference TRBV2 and TRBJ2-5 for the parts outside the CDR3, the full variable domain is EPEVTQTPSHQVTQMGQEVILRCVPISNHLYFYWYRQILGQKVEFLVSFYNNEISEKSEIFDDQFSVERPDGSNFTLKIRSTKLEDSAMYFCASSGDSWTQYFGPGTRLLVL.